Detailed here is one TCR beta chain. Its antigen remains unidentified. These data come from a study of CXCR3-negative and CXCR3-positive naive CD8 T cells. Carrying UMI labels, the TRB cDNA libraries were prepared through 5' RACE. TCRdb reanalyzed the 5' RACE reads, giving one entry per CDR3 protein sequence and no DNA. The repertoire table contains about 48,000 distinct CDR3 sequences. Study results and limitations: In both naive subsets diversity was comparably high, whereas memory CD8+ cells showed much lower diversity.

The germline CDR1 and CDR2 sequences are SGHKS and YYEKEE (reference sequence). CDR3 length: 11 amino acids. The clonotype originates from a human donor in good health. Some clones in this sample may be carry-over from other donors' samples. The rearrangement joins TRBV5-5 to TRBJ2-1. Sequenced: memory CD8+ T cells from blood. Here the CDR3 reads CASSPNHEQFF. The full variable domain, rest sourced from reference TRBV5-5 and TRBJ2-1, is DAGVTQSPTHLIKTRGQQVTLRCSPISGHKSVSWYQQVLGQGPQFIFQYYEKEERGRGNFPDRFSARQFPNYSSELNVNALLLGDSALYLCASSPNHEQFFGPGTRLTVL.